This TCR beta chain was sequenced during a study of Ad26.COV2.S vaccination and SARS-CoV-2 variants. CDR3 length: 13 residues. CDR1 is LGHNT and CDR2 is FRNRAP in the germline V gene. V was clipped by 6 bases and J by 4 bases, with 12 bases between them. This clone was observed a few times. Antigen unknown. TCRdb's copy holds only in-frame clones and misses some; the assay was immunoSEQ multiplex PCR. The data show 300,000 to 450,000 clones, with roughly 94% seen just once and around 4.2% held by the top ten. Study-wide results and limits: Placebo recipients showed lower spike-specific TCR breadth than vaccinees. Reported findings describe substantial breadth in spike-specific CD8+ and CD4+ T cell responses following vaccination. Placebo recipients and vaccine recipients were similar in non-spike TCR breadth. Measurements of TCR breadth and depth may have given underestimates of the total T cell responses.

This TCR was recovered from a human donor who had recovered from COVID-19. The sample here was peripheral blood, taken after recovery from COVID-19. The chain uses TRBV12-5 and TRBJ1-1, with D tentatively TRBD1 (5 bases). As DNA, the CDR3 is TGTGCTAGTGGCCCTCAGGGACCCACTGAAGCTTTCTTT. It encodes CASGPQGPTEAFF.